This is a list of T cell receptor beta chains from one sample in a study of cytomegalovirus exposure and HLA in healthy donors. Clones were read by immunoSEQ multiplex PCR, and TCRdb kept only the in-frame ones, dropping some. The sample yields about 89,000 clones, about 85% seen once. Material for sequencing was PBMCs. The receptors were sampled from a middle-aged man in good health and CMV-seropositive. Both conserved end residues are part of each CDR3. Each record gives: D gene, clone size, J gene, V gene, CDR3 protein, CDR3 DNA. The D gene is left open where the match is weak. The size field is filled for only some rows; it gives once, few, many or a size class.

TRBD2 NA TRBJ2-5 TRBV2 CASSPPWASGGSEETQYF TGTGCCAGCAGCCCCCCATGGGCTAGCGGGGGATCGGAGGAGACCCAGTACTTC
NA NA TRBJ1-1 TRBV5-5 CASSLGTATSEAFF TGTGCCAGCAGCTTGGGGACAGCCACTTCTGAAGCTTTCTTT
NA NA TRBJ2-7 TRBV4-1 CASSQPDSSQPYEQYF TGCGCCAGCAGCCAACCGGACAGTTCGCAACCCTACGAGCAGTACTTC
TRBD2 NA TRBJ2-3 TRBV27 CATKTSGSTDTQYF TGTGCCACCAAGACTAGCGGGAGCACAGATACGCAGTATTTT
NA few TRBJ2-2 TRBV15 CATGEAHTGELFF TGTGCCACGGGAGAGGCGCACACCGGGGAGCTGTTTTTT
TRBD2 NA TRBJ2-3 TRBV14 CASSLNGGAGTDTQYF TGTGCCAGCAGCCTGAACGGGGGGGCCGGCACAGATACGCAGTATTTT
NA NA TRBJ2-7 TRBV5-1 CASSLGHTKSSYEQYF TGCGCCAGCAGCTTGGGACATACGAAGAGCTCCTACGAGCAGTACTTC
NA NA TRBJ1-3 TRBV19 CASNRQDSGNTIYF TGTGCCAGTAATAGACAGGACTCTGGAAACACCATATATTTT
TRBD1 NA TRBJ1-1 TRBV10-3 CAIKGQYYTEAFF TGTGCCATCAAGGGACAGTACTACACTGAAGCTTTCTTT
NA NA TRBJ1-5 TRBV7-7 CAKRALTGWGINQPQHF TGTGCTAAGAGGGCCCTTACAGGGTGGGGAATCAATCAGCCCCAGCATTTT
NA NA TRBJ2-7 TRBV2 CASSGGRDWNEQYF TGTGCCAGCAGTGGGGGCCGAGACTGGAACGAGCAGTACTTC
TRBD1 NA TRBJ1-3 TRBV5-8 CASSRDRGTGNTIYF TGTGCCAGCAGCCGGGACAGGGGGACTGGAAACACCATATATTTT
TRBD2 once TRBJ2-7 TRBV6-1 CASIRGGSYEQYF TGTGCCAGCATCCGGGGGGGGTCCTACGAGCAGTACTTC
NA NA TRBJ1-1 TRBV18 CASSPRTNTEAFF TGTGCCAGCTCACCAAGGACAAACACTGAAGCTTTCTTT
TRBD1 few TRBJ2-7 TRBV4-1 CASSQAAGQGYEQYF TGCGCCAGCAGCCAAGCCGCGGGACAGGGCTACGAGCAGTACTTC
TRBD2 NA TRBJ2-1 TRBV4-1 CASSQREGQMYEQFF TGCGCCAGCAGCCAACGGGAGGGCCAGATGTATGAGCAGTTCTTC
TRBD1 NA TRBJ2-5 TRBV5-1 CASSHGQGWGGEETQYF TGCGCCAGCAGCCACGGACAGGGGTGGGGGGGGGAAGAGACCCAGTACTTC
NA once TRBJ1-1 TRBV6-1 CASSRPGTKNTEAFF TGTGCCAGCAGTAGACCCGGGACAAAGAACACTGAAGCTTTCTTT
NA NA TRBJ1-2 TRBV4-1 CASSQTPLAGANYGYTF TGCGCCAGCAGCCAAACACCGCTGGCGGGGGCCAACTATGGCTACACCTTC
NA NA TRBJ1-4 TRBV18 CASSKTTGGTDEKLFF TGTGCCAGCTCAAAAACAACCGGCGGGACGGATGAAAAACTGTTTTTT
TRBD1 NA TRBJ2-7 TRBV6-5 CASSYGPGQGYEQYF TGTGCCAGCAGTTACGGCCCGGGACAGGGCTACGAGCAGTACTTC
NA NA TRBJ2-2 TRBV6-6 CASSLGGGELFF TGTGCCAGCAGTTTAGGGGGCGGGGAGCTGTTTTTT
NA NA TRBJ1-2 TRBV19 CASSRGLIQSGYTF TGTGCCAGTAGTCGAGGACTAATCCAGAGTGGCTACACCTTC
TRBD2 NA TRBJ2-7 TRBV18 CASSPGEGNEQYF TGTGCCAGCTCACCAGGGGAGGGTAACGAGCAGTACTTC
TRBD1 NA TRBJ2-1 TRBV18 CASSPRDRLYNEQFF TGTGCCAGCTCACCAAGGGACAGACTATACAATGAGCAGTTCTTC
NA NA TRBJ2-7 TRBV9 CASSGGQSYEQYF TGTGCCAGCAGCGGAGGACAGTCCTACGAGCAGTACTTC
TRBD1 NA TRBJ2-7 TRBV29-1 CSALTGNEQYF TGCAGCGCTCTGACAGGGAACGAGCAGTACTTC
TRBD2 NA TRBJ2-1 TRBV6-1 CASSDPGGRAHNEQFF TGTGCCAGCAGTGACCCCGGCGGGAGGGCCCACAATGAGCAGTTCTTC
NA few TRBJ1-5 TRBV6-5 CASSYGRGNQPQHF TGTGCCAGCAGTTACGGACGGGGAAATCAGCCCCAGCATTTT
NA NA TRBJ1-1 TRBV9 CASSEQTGNTEAFF TGTGCCAGCAGCGAGCAGACAGGGAACACTGAAGCTTTCTTT
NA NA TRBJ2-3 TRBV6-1 CASMAGLISTDTQYF TGTGCCAGCATGGCAGGACTTATTAGCACAGATACGCAGTATTTT
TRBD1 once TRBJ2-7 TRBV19 CASSTRTGHYEQYF TGTGCCAGTAGTACTCGGACAGGGCACTACGAGCAGTACTTC
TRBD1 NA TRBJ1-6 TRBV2 CASKDSGTGNNSPLHF TGTGCCAGCAAAGATAGCGGGACAGGGAATAATTCACCCCTCCACTTT
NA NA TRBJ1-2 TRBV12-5 CASGLVRGDYGYTF TGTGCTAGTGGTTTGGTACGGGGAGACTATGGCTACACCTTC
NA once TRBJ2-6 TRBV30 CAWSVTRVPSGANVLTF TGTGCCTGGAGTGTAACCAGGGTCCCCTCTGGGGCCAACGTCCTGACTTTC
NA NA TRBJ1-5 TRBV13 CASSLRGGGGQPQHF TGTGCCAGCAGCTTACGCGGGGGCGGGGGTCAGCCCCAGCATTTT
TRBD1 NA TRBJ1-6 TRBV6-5 CASSEGTGASPLHF TGTGCCAGCAGTGAAGGGACAGGGGCTTCACCCCTCCACTTT
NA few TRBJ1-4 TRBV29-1 CSITVGGLDEKLFF TGCAGCATCACCGTGGGGGGGCTGGATGAAAAACTGTTTTTT
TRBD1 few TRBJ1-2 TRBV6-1 CASSEGTGLYGYTF TGTGCCAGCAGTGAAGGGACAGGTCTCTATGGCTACACCTTC
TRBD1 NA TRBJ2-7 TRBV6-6 CASSSLWQGAYEQYF TGTGCCAGCAGTTCCCTCTGGCAGGGGGCTTACGAGCAGTACTTC
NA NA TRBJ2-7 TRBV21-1 CASSTLAGIVYEQYF TGTGCCAGCAGCACCCTAGCGGGTATAGTTTACGAGCAGTACTTC
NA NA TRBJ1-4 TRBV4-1 CASSQEPREGPTGNF TGCGCCAGCAGCCAAGAACCTCGGGAGGGGCCGACGGGGAATTTT
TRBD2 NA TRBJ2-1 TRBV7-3 CASSLGTTSSYNEQFF TGTGCCAGCAGTCTAGGGACTACCTCTTCCTACAATGAGCAGTTCTTC
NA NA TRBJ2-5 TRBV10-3 CAISEEWQETQYF TGTGCCATCAGTGAGGAGTGGCAAGAGACCCAGTACTTC
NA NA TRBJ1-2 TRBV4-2 CASSQNRRRGGYTF TGTGCCAGCAGCCAAAATAGGAGACGGGGAGGCTACACCTTC
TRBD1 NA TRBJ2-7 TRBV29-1 CSVRGSSYEQYF TGCAGCGTCAGGGGGAGCTCCTACGAGCAGTACTTC
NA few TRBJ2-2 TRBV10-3 CAISDLGGNTGELFF TGTGCCATCAGTGATTTGGGGGGGAACACCGGGGAGCTGTTTTTT
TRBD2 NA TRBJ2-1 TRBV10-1 CASRAGGTNEQFF TGCGCCAGCAGAGCGGGAGGGACGAATGAGCAGTTCTTC
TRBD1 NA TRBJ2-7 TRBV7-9 CASSSGTGAYEQYF TGTGCCAGCAGCTCCGGGACAGGGGCCTACGAGCAGTACTTC
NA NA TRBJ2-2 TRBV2 CASSEREFYTGELFF TGTGCCAGCAGTGAACGAGAATTTTACACCGGGGAGCTGTTTTTT
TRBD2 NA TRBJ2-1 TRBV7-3 CASSQRGGSVEQFF TGTGCCAGCAGCCAAAGGGGCGGGAGTGTTGAGCAGTTCTTC
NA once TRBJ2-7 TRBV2 CASSDAGPTYEQYF TGTGCCAGCAGTGATGCAGGGCCCACCTACGAGCAGTACTTC
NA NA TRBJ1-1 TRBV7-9 CASSFSQGVAFF TGTGCCAGCAGCTTCTCGCAGGGTGTTGCTTTCTTT
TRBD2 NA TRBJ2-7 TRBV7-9 CASSSLAGRSGDHEQYF TGTGCCAGCAGCTCACTAGCGGGCCGGTCGGGGGATCACGAGCAGTACTTC
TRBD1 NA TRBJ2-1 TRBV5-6 CASSFNDRDEQFF TGTGCCAGCAGCTTCAATGACAGGGATGAGCAGTTCTTC